Listed here is a single T cell receptor (beta chain). Its antigen is currently unknown. The data stem from a study of Ad26.COV2.S vaccination and SARS-CoV-2 variants. Study observations and caveats: Similar non-spike TCR breadth was observed in recipients of vaccine and of placebo. Reportedly, spike-specific CD8+ and CD4+ T cell responses achieved substantial breadth once vaccination had taken place. Quantification of TCR breadth and depth may have yielded underestimates of total T cell responses.

Here immunoSEQ multiplex PCR was the method, and the copy in TCRdb shows in-frame clones only, minus some. The sample holds over 85,000 clones; around 81% are singletons and the top ten take roughly 17%. The CDR3 runs 13 residues. Per the germline V gene, CDR1 is SGDLS and CDR2 is YYNGEE. The V gene lost 4 bases and the J gene lost 6 bases, with 11 bases spanning the gap. The chain employs TRBV9 and TRBJ2-1; a weak D match, TRBD2 (7 bases). The sample was peripheral blood, taken after recovery from COVID-19. This clonotype originated in a human donor who had recovered from COVID-19. CDR3 sequence: CASSSGGRNEQFF. DNA for the CDR3: TGTGCCAGCAGCTCCGGGGGGCGCAATGAGCAGTTCTTC.